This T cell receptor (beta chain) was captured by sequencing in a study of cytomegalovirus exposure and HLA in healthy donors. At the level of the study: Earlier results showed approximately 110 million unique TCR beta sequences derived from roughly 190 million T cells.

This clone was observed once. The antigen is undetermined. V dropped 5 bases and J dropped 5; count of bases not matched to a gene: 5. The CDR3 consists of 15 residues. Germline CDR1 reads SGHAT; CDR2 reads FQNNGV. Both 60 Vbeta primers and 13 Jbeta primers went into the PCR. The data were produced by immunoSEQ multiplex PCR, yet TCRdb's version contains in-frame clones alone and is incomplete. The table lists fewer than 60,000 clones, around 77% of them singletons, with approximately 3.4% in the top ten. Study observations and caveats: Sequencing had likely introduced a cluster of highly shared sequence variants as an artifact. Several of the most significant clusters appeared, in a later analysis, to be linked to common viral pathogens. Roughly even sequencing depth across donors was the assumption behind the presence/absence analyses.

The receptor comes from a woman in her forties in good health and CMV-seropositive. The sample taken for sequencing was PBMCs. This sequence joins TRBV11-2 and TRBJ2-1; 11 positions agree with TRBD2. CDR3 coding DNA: TGTGCCAGCAGCCGTAGCGGGGGGGTTAACAATGAGCAGTTCTTC. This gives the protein CASSRSGGVNNEQFF.